One and the same sample provided the 19 T cell receptor beta chains below, sequenced in a study of memory CD4+ T cells and cytomegalovirus serostatus. Single viable CD3+CD4+CD8-CD45RO+ cells were sorted as the memory CD4+ T cells. The repertoire was sequenced with immunoSEQ multiplex PCR; TCRdb's copy has only in-frame clones and lacks some. The sample carries 55,000 or so clones, about 86% recorded once. Sequenced material: memory CD4+ T cells from blood. The receptors originated from an adult in good health and CMV-seropositive.

J is TRBJ2-7 and V is TRBV6-5; 9 bases agree with TRBD1. The CDR3 loop spans 15 amino acids. V lost 5 bases to trimming and J lost 4 bases; unmatched junction nucleotides: 9. The germline gives CDR1 MNHEY, CDR2 SVGAGI. The CDR3 DNA follows: TGTGCCAGCAGTCCCCCGGGACAGGGTGCGTACGAGCAGTACTTC. Translating gives CASSPPGQGAYEQYF.

Concerning this clone: One end of the junction varies from germline; a read error may be responsible. The chain employs TRBV9 and TRBJ1-3; 8 nucleotides line up with TRBD1. CDR1 and CDR2 (germline): SGDLS, YYNGEE. This CDR3 region has 16 residues. The CDR3: CASSPRQGSPGNTIYF. The CDR3 DNA follows: TGTGCCAGCAGCCCCAGACAGGGGTCTCCTGGGAACACCATATATTTT.

This clone occurred a few times. The chain uses TRBV5-5 and TRBJ2-7, with TRBD2 matching over 8 bases. Per the germline V gene, CDR1 is SGHKS and CDR2 is YYEKEE (reference sequence). The CDR3 loop spans 15 amino acids. V was clipped by 3 bases and J by 3 bases; unmatched bases: 8. The CDR3 sequence: CASSYGTSGGYEQYF. CDR3 nucleotides: TGTGCCAGCAGCTATGGTACTAGCGGAGGCTACGAGCAGTACTTC.

This clone was counted between two and nine times. The chain is built from TRBV18 and TRBJ2-1, with TRBD2 matching 9 bases. Germline CDR1 KGHSH, CDR2 LQKENI. The CDR3 loop spans 16 amino acids. V trimming: 1 base; J trimming: 8 bases; junction bases outside the gene matches: 9. The CDR3 protein is CASSPRASGGRDEQFF. The DNA of the CDR3 is TGTGCCAGCTCACCACGCGCCAGCGGGGGGCGAGATGAGCAGTTCTTC.

The rearrangement uses TRBV15 and TRBJ2-7; 9 bases line up with TRBD1. J lost 4 bases, V lost 5 bases, and 6 bases had no gene match. Germline lookup yields CDR1 LNHNV and CDR2 YYDKDF (reference sequence). This CDR3 has 14 residues. The CDR3, as DNA: TGTGCCACCAGCCCGGGACAGGGCCTTTACGAGCAGTACTTC. Translated: CATSPGQGLYEQYF.

CDR3 in amino acids: CASSPQGYGYTF. In DNA, the CDR3 is TGTGCCAGCAGCCCGCAGGGGTATGGCTACACCTTC. The chain carries TRBV7-2 and TRBJ1-2, with D perhaps TRBD1 (6 bases). The CDR3 length is 12 residues. Trimming took 5 bases from V and 5 from J, leaving 9 bases between them. Germline V gene lookup returns CDR1 SGHTA and CDR2 FQGNSA.

The CDR3 region has the DNA TGTGCCAGCAGCGTGACAGGGCTGTATGGAAACACCATATATTTT. The encoded protein is CASSVTGLYGNTIYF. V is TRBV9 and J is TRBJ1-3; 7 bases fit TRBD1. The junction had 5 bases not matched to a gene; V was cut back by 2 bases and J by 3 bases. In germline, CDR1 is SGDLS, CDR2 YYNGEE. This CDR3 contains 15 residues. The variable domain in full, completed from reference TRBV9 and TRBJ1-3, reads DSGVTQTPKHLITATGQRVTLRCSPRSGDLSVYWYQQSLDQGLQFLIQYYNGEERAKGNILERFSAQQFPDLHSELNLSSLELGDSALYFCASSVTGLYGNTIYFGEGSWLTVV.

This clone has only a few counts. The J gene is TRBJ1-1, the V gene TRBV7-9; 11 bases agree with TRBD1. The CDR3 sequence is 16 residues long. V shed 0 bases, J shed 3 bases, and the junction held 3 bases outside the gene matches. Germline V gives CDR1 SEHNR, CDR2 FQNEAQ (reference sequence). The CDR3 nucleotides are TGTGCCAGCAGCTTAGCGGACAGGGGGCAGCACACTGAAGCTTTCTTT. Protein sequence: CASSLADRGQHTEAFF.

The rearrangement joins TRBV7-9 to TRBJ1-1; possibly TRBD1 for D (5 bases). V was clipped by 0 bases and J by 7 bases, with 9 bases between them. CDR1 is SEHNR, CDR2 FQNEAQ, per germline (reference sequence). This CDR3 spans 13 amino acids. CDR3 DNA: TGTGCCAGCAGCTTAGCGGGACGGGGTGAAGCTTTCTTT. This translates into CASSLAGRGEAFF.

The chain carries TRBV4-2 and TRBJ2-2, with 7 bases matching TRBD2. Germline trimming cut 1 base from V and 0 bases from J; bases unmatched to any gene: 5. The CDR3 loop spans 17 amino acids. CDR1 LGHNA and CDR2 YNFKEQ come from the germline V gene. The CDR3: CASSQVSGTTNTGELFF. Written as DNA, the CDR3 is TGTGCCAGCAGCCAAGTATCCGGGACTACGAACACCGGGGAGCTGTTTTTT.

The rearrangement links TRBV5-1 to TRBJ1-1; 7 bases are a match to TRBD1. Trimming took 0 bases from V and 1 from J; bases not matched to a gene: 6. CDR1 is SGHRS and CDR2 is YFSETQ in the germline V gene. The CDR3 loop spans 16 amino acids. In nucleotides, the CDR3 is TGCGCCAGCAGCTTGGAAGGACAGGCTAGGAACACTGAAGCTTTCTTT. Translating gives CASSLEGQARNTEAFF.

V is TRBV28 and J is TRBJ2-5, with TRBD1 identical over 8 bases. Losses at the gene ends were 4 bases for V and 6 bases for J; bases not matched to a gene: 10. CDR3 length: 15 amino acids. Germline CDR1 MDHEN, CDR2 SYDVKM. This CDR3 is CASSSRQGLMKTQYF. The CDR3 DNA follows: TGTGCCAGCAGTTCCCGACAGGGGTTGATGAAGACCCAGTACTTC.

This clone occurred once. V is TRBV19 and J is TRBJ1-1; no definite D call. Germline loops: CDR1 LNHDA, CDR2 SQIVND (reference sequence). V shed 2 bases and J shed 0 bases, with 7 bases lying between them. The CDR3 covers 14 residues. The CDR3, as DNA: TGTGCCAGTAGTATATCAAGGATGAACACTGAAGCTTTCTTT. Its protein is CASSISRMNTEAFF.

The J gene is TRBJ1-2, the V gene TRBV6-1; 8 bases map to TRBD1. Germline CDR1 MNHNS, CDR2 SASEGT. The V segment lost 1 base and the J segment 2 bases; nucleotides outside the gene matches: 3. The CDR3 has 15 residues. DNA of the CDR3: TGTGCCAGCAGTGAAGTTGACAGGGGCAACTATGGCTACACCTTC. Translated: CASSEVDRGNYGYTF.

The genes are TRBV14 and TRBJ2-7; 12 positions agree with TRBD2. Germline V gives CDR1 SGHDN, CDR2 FVKESK. The CDR3 spans 16 residues. Trimming took 5 bases from V and 2 from J; bases not matched to a gene: 7. This chain's CDR3 is CASSTLTSGGAYEQYF. CDR3 DNA: TGTGCCAGCAGCACCCTGACTAGCGGGGGTGCCTACGAGCAGTACTTC.

The chain recombines TRBV7-9 with TRBJ1-1; D is undetermined. The V gene lost 1 base and the J gene lost 3 bases, with 9 bases spanning the gap. The CDR3 extends over 14 amino acids. CDR1 SEHNR and CDR2 FQNEAQ come from the germline V gene (reference sequence). The CDR3 region has the DNA TGTGCCAGCAGCTTAGACACATGGGACACTGAAGCTTTCTTT. Its protein is CASSLDTWDTEAFF. The whole variable domain, filled in from reference TRBV7-9 and TRBJ1-1, reads DTGVSQNPRHKITKRGQNVTFRCDPISEHNRLYWYRQTLGQGPEFLTYFQNEAQLEKSRLLSDRFSAERPKGSFSTLEIQRTEQGDSAMYLCASSLDTWDTEAFFGQGTRLTVV.

The V and J genes are TRBV5-4 and TRBJ1-1; D gene unclear. The germline V gene encodes CDR1 SGHNT and CDR2 YYREEE (reference sequence). The CDR3 is made up of 15 amino acids. V was pared by 4 bases and J by 5 bases, with 18 bases between. CDR3 coding DNA: TGTGCCAGCAGCCCCCTATCCGGGAGGGATACTGAAGCTTTCTTT. It yields the protein CASSPLSGRDTEAFF.

This rearrangement joins TRBV7-2 to TRBJ1-1; TRBD1 might be the D (5 bases). The germline V and J ends were trimmed by 4 bases and 3 bases, with 9 bases remaining between them. The CDR3 length is 13 residues. Germline V gene data show CDR1 as SGHTA and CDR2 as FQGNSA. CDR3 protein: CASSSQADTEAFF. The CDR3 coding sequence is TGTGCCAGCAGCTCACAGGCGGACACTGAAGCTTTCTTT.

This CDR3 reads CATSREKGQPYGYTF. CDR3 nucleotide sequence: TGTGCCACCAGCAGAGAAAAAGGACAGCCCTATGGCTACACCTTC. The genes are TRBV15 and TRBJ1-2; D is perhaps TRBD1 (6 bases). Germline V gives CDR1 LNHNV, CDR2 YYDKDF (reference sequence). V was cut by 0 bases and J by 4 bases, with 12 bases left in between. This CDR3 has 15 residues.